The clone carrying this TCR beta chain was observed at least ten times. The sample belongs to a study of T cells in Graves' hyperthyroidism and ophthalmopathy. The TCR beta CDR3 regions underwent amplification using RNA transcripts as the source. Using the HTBI primer set, a first-round RT-PCR was run on the TCR CDR3. A single record per CDR3 protein comes from TCRdb applying MiXCR to the multiplex PCR reads. The table has a few hundred thousand distinct CDR3 sequences, over 11% seen once. The V gene end was trimmed by 5 bases and the J gene end by 4 bases; junction bases not matched to a gene: 5. This CDR3 is 14 amino acids long. Germline V CDR1 and CDR2: MNHNS, SASEGT.

Input material: blood. V and J are TRBV6-1 and TRBJ2-5, with 9 bases lining up with TRBD1. The sequence was collected from a woman aged 30 to 39 with Graves' hyperthyroidism that later progressed to Graves' ophthalmopathy. CDR3 nucleotides: TGTGCCAGCAGTACAACAGGGGGCCGAGAGACCCAGTACTTC. As protein: CASSTTGGRETQYF.